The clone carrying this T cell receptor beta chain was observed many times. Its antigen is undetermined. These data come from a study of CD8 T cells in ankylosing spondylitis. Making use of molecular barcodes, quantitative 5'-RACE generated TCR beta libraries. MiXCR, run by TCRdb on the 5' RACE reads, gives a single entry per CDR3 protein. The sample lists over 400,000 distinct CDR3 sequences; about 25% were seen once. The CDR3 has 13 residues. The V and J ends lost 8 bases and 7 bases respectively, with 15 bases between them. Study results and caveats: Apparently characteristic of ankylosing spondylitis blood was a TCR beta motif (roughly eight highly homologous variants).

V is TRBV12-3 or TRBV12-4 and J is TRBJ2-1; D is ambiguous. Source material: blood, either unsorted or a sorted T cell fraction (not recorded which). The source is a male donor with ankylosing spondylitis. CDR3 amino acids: CASVAPMRNEQFF. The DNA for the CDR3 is TGTGCCAGCGTGGCCCCAATGCGTAATGAGCAGTTCTTC.